Sequencing of this T cell receptor beta chain was carried out in a study of T cell responses to AZD1222 COVID-19 vaccine. Findings and caveats of the study: Clonal diversity may have been underestimated, and the donors were mostly white British, with more females than males.

Sequencing used immunoSEQ multiplex PCR; TCRdb keeps in-frame clones, though not all of them. The data contain over 130,000 clones, approximately 89% of them singletons. A note on this clone: Its specificity is unknown.

The V end lost 4 bases, the J end lost 6 bases, and 19 bases lay between the germline ends. The CDR3 runs to 15 residues. Germline V lookup: CDR1 SGHDT, CDR2 YYEEEE. V and J are TRBV5-6 and TRBJ1-1; D gene unclear. The receptor comes from an adult in good health. This material consisted of peripheral blood, taken on day 0 of AZD1222 vaccination. The CDR3 bases are TGTGCCAGCAGCGGGAACCTCATCCGAGGCCCTGAAGCTTTCTTT. Residues: CASSGNLIRGPEAFF. Complete variable domain (other parts from reference TRBV5-6 and TRBJ1-1): DAGVTQSPTHLIKTRGQQVTLRCSPKSGHDTVSWYQQALGQGPQFIFQYYEEEERQRGNFPDRFSGHQFPNYSSELNVNALLLGDSALYLCASSGNLIRGPEAFFGQGTRLTVV.